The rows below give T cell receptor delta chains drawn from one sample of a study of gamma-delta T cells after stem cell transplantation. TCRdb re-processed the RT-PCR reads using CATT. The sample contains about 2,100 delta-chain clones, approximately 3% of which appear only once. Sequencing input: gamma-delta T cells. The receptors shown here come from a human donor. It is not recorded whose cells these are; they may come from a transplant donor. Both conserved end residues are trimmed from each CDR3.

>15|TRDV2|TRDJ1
ACDTLVAGGYTDKLI
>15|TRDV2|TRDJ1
ACDSLLGGWDTDKLI
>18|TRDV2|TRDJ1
ACDTLRTALGAQYTDKLI
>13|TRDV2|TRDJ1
ACDTVRPYTDKLI
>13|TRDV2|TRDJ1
ACDPLGDQDDKLI
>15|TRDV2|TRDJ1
ACDIVGDTSRADKLI
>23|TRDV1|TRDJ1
ALGPHWRVYGKILGEMSYTDKLI
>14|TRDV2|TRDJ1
ACDSLLGDTRDKLI
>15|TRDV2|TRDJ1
ACDSLLGDTRDDKLI
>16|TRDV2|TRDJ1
ACDPVGGGYGSTDKLI
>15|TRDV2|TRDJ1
ACDTLGEKVYTDKLI
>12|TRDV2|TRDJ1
ACDGLGELDKLI
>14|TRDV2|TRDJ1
ACDLLGDTRTDKLI
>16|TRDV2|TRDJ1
ACDTLAMGTPTDDKLI
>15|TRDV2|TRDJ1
ACDPLGDTPVGDKLI
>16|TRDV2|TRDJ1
ACDTVSLGDSYTDKLI
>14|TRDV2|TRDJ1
ACDTVGVLGIPKLI
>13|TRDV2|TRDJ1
ACESLGDKDDKLI
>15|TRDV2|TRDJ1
ACDHVGTGGYTDKLI
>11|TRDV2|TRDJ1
ACDTWGIDKLI
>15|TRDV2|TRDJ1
ACDTLGPSLYTDKLI
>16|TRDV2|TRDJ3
ACDTLGTSSWDTRQMF
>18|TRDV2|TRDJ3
ACDLALGDASSWDTRQMF
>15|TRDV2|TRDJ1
ACDELGDTADTDKLI
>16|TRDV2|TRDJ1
ACDLLGDTRRKPDKLI
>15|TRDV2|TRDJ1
ACDTLGDTTYTDKLI
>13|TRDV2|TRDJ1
ACDSVGDTPDKLI
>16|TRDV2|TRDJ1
ACDGLITGGSDTDKLI
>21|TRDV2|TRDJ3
ACDPTSPGDTPTSSWDTRQMF
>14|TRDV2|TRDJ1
AWALTGGPYTDKLI
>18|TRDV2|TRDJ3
ARDTAAGGYGTWDTRQMF
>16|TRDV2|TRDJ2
ACDNIVGDTILTAQLF
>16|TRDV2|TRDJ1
ACDLLLGDPGETDKLI
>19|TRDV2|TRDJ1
ACDSVVEDTRDPPETAKLI
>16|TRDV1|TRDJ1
ALGEPFLWGYGRYKLI
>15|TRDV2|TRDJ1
ACDNLGVTATTDKLI
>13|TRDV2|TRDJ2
ACDVLGDLTAQLF
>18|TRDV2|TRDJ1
ACLSLPNVLGDESPDKLI
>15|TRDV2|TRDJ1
ACDTLLGDIHTDKLI
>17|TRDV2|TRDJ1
ACDTVLTWVIHFSDNLI
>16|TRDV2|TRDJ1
ACDILLGDTTYTDKLI
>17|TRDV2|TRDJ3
ACDPLLGTSSWDTRQMF
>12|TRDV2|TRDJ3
ACDLLGSTRQMF
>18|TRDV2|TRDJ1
ACDTLHRTGGYGWADKLI
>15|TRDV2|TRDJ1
ACDTVGDTLKFDKLI
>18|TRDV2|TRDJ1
ACDFLTGGKLENYTDKLI
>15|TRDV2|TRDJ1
ACDILGVSGYTDKLI
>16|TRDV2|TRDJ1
ACDHVVLGDSGTDKLI
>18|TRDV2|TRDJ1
ACDKLLGDTRRLDMNKLI